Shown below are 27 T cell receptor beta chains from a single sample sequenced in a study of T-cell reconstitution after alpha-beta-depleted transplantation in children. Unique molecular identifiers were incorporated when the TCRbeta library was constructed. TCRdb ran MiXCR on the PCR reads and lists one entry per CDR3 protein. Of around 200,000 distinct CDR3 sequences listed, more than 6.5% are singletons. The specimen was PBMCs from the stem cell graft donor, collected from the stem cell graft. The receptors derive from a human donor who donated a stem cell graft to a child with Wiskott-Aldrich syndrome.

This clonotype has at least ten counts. The CDR3 nucleotides are TGCAGTGCTAGAGATCAGAACAGGGAGGAGCAGTACTTC. Translation: CSARDQNREEQYF. V gene TRBV20-1 combines with J gene TRBJ2-7; D is possibly TRBD1 (6 bases). V was clipped by 0 bases and J by 7 bases, with 13 bases between them. Germline V gene sequence: CDR1 DFQATT, CDR2 SNEGSKA (reference sequence). The CDR3 spans 13 residues.

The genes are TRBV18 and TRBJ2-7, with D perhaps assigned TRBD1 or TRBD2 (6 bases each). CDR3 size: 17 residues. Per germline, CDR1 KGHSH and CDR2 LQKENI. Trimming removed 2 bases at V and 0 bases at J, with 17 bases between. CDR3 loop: CASSPSVGGESSYEQYF. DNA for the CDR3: TGTGCCAGCTCACCATCCGTGGGGGGCGAAAGCTCCTACGAGCAGTACTTC.

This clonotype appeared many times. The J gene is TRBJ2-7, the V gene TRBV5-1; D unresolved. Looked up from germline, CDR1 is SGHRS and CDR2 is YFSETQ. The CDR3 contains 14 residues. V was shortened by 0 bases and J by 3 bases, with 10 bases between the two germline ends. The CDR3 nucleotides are TGCGCCAGCAGCTTGGACGACACCCTCTACGAGCAGTACTTC. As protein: CASSLDDTLYEQYF.

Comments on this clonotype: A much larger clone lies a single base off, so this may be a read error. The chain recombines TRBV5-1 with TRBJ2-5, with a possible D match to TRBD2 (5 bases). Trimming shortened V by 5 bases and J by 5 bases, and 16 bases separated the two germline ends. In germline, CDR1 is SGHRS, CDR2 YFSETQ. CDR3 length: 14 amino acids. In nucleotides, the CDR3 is TGCGCCAGCAGTCTCGCGGGTGTCCATGAGACCCAGTACTTC. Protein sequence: CASSLAGVHETQYF.

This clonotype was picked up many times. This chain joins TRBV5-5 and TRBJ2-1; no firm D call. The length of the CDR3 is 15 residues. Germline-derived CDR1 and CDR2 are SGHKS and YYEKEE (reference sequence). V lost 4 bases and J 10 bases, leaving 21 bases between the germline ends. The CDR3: CASSPPSAIPSEQFF. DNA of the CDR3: TGTGCCAGCAGCCCCCCTTCGGCGATTCCCAGCGAGCAGTTCTTC. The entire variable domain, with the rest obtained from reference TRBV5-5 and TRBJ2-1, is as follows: DAGVTQSPTHLIKTRGQQVTLRCSPISGHKSVSWYQQVLGQGPQFIFQYYEKEERGRGNFPDRFSARQFPNYSSELNVNALLLGDSALYLCASSPPSAIPSEQFFGPGTRLTVL.

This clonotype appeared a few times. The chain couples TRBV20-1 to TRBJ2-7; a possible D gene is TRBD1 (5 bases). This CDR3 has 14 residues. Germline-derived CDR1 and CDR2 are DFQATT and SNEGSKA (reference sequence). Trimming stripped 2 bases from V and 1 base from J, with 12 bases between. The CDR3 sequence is CSARFVTVSYEQYF. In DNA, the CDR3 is TGCAGTGCTAGATTCGTGACAGTTTCCTACGAGCAGTACTTC.

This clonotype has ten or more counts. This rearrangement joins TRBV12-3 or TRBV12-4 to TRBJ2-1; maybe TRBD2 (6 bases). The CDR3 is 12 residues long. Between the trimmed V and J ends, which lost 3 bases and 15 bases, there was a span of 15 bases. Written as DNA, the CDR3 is TGTGCCAGCAGTTTCGGGACTCCACCGCGGTTCTTC. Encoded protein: CASSFGTPPRFF.

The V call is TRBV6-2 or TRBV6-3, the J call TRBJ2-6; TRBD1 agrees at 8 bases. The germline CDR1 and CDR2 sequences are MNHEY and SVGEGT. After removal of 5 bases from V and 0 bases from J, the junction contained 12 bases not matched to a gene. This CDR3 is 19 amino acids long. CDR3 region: CASSPGTGMRNSGANVLTF. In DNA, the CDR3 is TGTGCCAGCAGTCCCGGGACAGGAATGAGAAACTCTGGGGCCAACGTCCTGACTTTC.

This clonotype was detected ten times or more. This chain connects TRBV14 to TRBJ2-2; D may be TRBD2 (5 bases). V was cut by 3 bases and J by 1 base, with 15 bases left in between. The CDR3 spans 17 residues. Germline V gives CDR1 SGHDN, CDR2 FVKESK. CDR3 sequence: CASSHDRTLVNTGELFF. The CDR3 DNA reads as TGTGCCAGCAGCCACGATCGGACTTTAGTGAACACCGGGGAGCTGTTTTTT.

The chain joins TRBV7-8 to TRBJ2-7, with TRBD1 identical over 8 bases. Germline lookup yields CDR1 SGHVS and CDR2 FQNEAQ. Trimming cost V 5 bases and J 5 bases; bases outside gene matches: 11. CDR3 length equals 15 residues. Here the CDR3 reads CASSPGQGVLNEQYF. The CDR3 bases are TGTGCCAGCAGCCCCGGACAGGGAGTTCTGAACGAGCAGTACTTC.

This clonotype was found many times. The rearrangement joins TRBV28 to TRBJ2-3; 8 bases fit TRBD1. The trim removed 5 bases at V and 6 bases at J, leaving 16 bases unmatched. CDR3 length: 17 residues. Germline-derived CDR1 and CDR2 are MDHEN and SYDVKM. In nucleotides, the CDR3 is TGTGCCAGCAGTCATCGCCGGTCAGGGGGCTATGCGGATACGCAGTATTTT. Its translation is CASSHRRSGGYADTQYF.

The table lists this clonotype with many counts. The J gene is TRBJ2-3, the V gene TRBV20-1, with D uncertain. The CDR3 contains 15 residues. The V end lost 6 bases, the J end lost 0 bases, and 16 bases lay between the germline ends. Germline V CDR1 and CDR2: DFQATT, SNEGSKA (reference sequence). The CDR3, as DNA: TGCAGTGCACCTAACATGGTAGCTAGCACAGATACGCAGTATTTT. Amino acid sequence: CSAPNMVASTDTQYF.

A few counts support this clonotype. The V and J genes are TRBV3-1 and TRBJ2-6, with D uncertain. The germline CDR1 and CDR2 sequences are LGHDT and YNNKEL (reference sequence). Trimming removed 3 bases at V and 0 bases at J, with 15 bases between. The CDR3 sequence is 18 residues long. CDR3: CASSHSRGGDSGANVLTF. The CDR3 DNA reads TGTGCCAGCAGCCATTCCAGAGGTGGGGACTCTGGGGCCAACGTCCTGACTTTC.

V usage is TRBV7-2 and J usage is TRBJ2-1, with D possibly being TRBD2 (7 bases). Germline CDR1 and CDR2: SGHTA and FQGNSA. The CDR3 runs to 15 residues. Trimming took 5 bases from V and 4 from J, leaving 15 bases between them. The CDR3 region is CASSQRGGPYNEQFF. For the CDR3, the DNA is TGTGCCAGCAGCCAAAGGGGGGGCCCATACAATGAGCAGTTCTTC. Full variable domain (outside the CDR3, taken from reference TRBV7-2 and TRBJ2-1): GAGVSQSPSNKVTEKGKDVELRCDPISGHTALYWYRQSLGQGLEFLIYFQGNSAPDKSGLPSDRFSAERTGGSVSTLTIQRTQQEDSAVYLCASSQRGGPYNEQFFGPGTRLTVL.

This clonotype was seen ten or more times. The CDR3 is CASSESDSSYEQYF. DNA for the CDR3: TGTGCCAGCAGTGAGTCGGACAGCTCCTACGAGCAGTACTTC. The chain employs TRBV25-1 and TRBJ2-7, with D perhaps TRBD1 (6 bases). From germline, CDR1 is MGHDK and CDR2 SYGVNS. Trimming removed 3 bases at V and 0 bases at J, with 9 bases between. The length of the CDR3 is 14 residues.

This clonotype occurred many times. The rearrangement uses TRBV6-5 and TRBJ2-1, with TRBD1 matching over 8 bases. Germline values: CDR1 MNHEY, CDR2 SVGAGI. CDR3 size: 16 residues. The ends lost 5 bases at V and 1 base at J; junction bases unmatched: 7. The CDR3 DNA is TGTGCCAGCAGTACTTCCGGGACAGGATCCTACAATGAGCAGTTCTTC. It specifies CASSTSGTGSYNEQFF.

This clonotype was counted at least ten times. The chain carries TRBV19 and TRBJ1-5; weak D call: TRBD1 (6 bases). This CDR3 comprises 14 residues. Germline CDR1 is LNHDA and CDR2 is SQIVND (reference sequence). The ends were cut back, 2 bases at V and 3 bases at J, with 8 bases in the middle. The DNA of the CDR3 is TGTGCCAGTAGTATACGGGACACCAATCAGCCCCAGCATTTT. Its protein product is CASSIRDTNQPQHF.

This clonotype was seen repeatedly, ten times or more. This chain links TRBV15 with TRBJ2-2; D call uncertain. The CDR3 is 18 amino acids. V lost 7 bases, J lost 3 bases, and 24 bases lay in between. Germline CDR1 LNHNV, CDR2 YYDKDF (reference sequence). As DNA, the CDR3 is TGTGCCACCACCACTCTGGGCGGAACAAAACGGGACACCGGGGAGCTGTTTTTT. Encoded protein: CATTTLGGTKRDTGELFF.

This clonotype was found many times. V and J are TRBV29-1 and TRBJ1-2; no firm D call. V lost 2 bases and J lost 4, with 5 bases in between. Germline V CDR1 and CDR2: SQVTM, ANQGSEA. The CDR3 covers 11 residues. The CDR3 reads CSVERVYGYTF. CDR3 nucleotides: TGCAGCGTTGAAAGGGTCTATGGCTACACCTTC.

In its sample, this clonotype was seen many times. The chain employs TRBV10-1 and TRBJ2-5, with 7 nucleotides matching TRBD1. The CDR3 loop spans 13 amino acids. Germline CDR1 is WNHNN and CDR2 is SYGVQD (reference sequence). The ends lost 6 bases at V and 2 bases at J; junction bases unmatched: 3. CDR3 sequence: CASSDRVQETQYF. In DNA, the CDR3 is TGCGCCAGCAGCGACAGGGTTCAAGAGACCCAGTACTTC.

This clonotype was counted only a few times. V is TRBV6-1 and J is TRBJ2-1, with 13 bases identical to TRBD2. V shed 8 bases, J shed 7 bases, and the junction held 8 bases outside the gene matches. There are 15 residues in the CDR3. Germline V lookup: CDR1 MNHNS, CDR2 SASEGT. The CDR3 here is CASHRTSGRRNEQFF. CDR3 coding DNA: TGTGCCAGCCACCGGACTAGCGGGAGAAGAAATGAGCAGTTCTTC.

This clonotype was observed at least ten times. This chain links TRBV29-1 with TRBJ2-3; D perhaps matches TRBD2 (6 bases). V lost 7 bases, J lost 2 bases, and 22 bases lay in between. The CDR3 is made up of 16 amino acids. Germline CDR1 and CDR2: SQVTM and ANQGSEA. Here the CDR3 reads CSANGGTLPATDTQYF. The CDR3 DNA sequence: TGCAGCGCTAACGGCGGGACTCTCCCGGCCACAGATACGCAGTATTTT.

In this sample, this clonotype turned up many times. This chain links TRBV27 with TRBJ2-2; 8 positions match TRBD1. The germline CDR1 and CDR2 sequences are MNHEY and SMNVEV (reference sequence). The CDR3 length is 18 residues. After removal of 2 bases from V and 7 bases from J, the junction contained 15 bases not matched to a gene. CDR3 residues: CASSLGSGATGVVGELFF. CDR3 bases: TGTGCCAGCAGTTTAGGGTCTGGCGCGACAGGGGTGGTCGGGGAGCTGTTTTTT.

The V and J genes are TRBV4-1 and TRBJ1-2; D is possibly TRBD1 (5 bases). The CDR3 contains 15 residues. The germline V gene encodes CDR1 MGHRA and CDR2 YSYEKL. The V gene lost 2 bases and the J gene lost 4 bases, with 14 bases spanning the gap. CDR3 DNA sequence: TGCGCCAGCAGCCAACGGGGGGACCCACCCTATGGCTACACCTTC. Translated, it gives CASSQRGDPPYGYTF.

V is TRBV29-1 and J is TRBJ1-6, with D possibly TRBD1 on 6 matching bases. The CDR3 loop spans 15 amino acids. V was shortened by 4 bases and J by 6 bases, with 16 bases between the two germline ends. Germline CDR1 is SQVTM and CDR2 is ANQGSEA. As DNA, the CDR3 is TGCAGCGTTGTAGGGACACCGGATCCTAATTCACCCCTCCACTTT. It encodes CSVVGTPDPNSPLHF. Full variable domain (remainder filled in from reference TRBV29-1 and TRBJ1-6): SAVISQKPSRDICQRGTSLTIQCQVDSQVTMMFWYRQQPGQSLTLIATANQGSEATYESGFVIDKFPISRPNLTFSTLTVSNMSPEDSSIYLCSVVGTPDPNSPLHFGNGTRLTVT.

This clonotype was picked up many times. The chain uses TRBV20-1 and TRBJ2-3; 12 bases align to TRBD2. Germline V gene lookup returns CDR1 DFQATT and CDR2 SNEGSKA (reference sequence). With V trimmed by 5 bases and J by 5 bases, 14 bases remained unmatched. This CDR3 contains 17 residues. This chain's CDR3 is CSALGTSGLSRGDTQYF. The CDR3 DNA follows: TGCAGTGCTCTCGGGACTAGCGGGCTCTCGCGGGGAGATACGCAGTATTTT.

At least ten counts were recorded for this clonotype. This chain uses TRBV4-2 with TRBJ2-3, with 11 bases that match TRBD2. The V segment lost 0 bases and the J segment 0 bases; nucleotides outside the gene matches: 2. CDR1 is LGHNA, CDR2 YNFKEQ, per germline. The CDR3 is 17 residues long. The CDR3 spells CASSQETSGVSTDTQYF. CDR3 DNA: TGTGCCAGCAGCCAAGAGACTAGCGGGGTGAGCACAGATACGCAGTATTTT.